Below are 32 T cell receptor beta chains sequenced from a single sample in a study of blood T cell repertoires in COVID-19. Sequencing used immunoSEQ multiplex PCR; TCRdb keeps in-frame clones, though not all of them. Of approximately 240,000 clones in the sample, around 83% were seen once. The specimen sequenced was PBMCs or T cells enriched from blood (not recorded which). The receptors stem from a middle-aged woman with acute COVID-19.

This chain connects TRBV5-1 to TRBJ2-3, with 7 bases matching TRBD1. The CDR3 loop spans 14 amino acids. Germline V gene sequence: CDR1 SGHRS, CDR2 YFSETQ. Trimming removed 2 bases from V and 2 bases from J; junction bases left unmatched: 2. CDR3 bases: TGCGCCAGCAGCTTCGGGACAGCCACAGATACGCAGTATTTT. It translates to CASSFGTATDTQYF.

This sequence joins TRBV3-1 (or the pseudogene TRBV3-2) and TRBJ1-3, with D maybe TRBD1 (6 bases). The CDR3 spans 15 residues. The V and J ends lost 3 bases and 5 bases respectively, with 14 bases between them. Germline V lookup: CDR1 LGHDT, CDR2 YNNKEL (reference sequence). In DNA, the CDR3 is TGTGCCAGCAGCCAGGGGGCATCGAGCAGAAACACCATATATTTT. This translates into CASSQGASSRNTIYF.

The chain employs TRBV6-6 and TRBJ1-5; TRBD1 agrees at 9 bases. The junction had 2 bases not matched to a gene; V was cut back by 4 bases and J by 4 bases. Germline V gene sequence: CDR1 MNHNY, CDR2 SVGAGI (reference sequence). The CDR3 length is 14 residues. The CDR3 here is CASSSGQGNQPQHF. CDR3 DNA sequence: TGTGCCAGCAGTTCGGGACAGGGAAATCAGCCCCAGCATTTT.

The chain links TRBV4-1 to TRBJ2-4; 11 nucleotides agree with TRBD2. Trimming took 0 bases from V and 0 from J; bases not matched to a gene: 7. The CDR3 covers 19 residues. Germline V gene sequence: CDR1 MGHRA, CDR2 YSYEKL. The CDR3 coding sequence is TGCGCCAGCAGCCAAGATCCAAGACTAGCGGGGATAGCCAAAAACATTCAGTACTTC. As protein: CASSQDPRLAGIAKNIQYF.

The gene calls are TRBV7-3 and TRBJ2-2; D call uncertain. Trimming took off 7 bases at V and 0 bases at J, with 9 bases between the two ends. The CDR3 is 14 amino acids. Germline V CDR1 and CDR2: SGHTA, FQGTGA. The CDR3 DNA reads as TGTGCCAGCATGGAGACTCCGAACACCGGGGAGCTGTTTTTT. Amino acids: CASMETPNTGELFF.

The CDR3 region has the DNA TGTGCCAGCAGCCACAGGGATTTCTCTGTTGGCTACACCTTC. This codes for CASSHRDFSVGYTF. The V gene is TRBV3-1 (or the pseudogene TRBV3-2), the J gene TRBJ1-2, with D possibly TRBD1 on 5 matching bases. Trimming pared 3 bases from V and 7 bases from J, leaving 15 bases between. Germline CDR1 is LGHDT and CDR2 is YNNKEL (reference sequence). The CDR3 has 14 amino acids.

This chain uses TRBV11-2 with TRBJ1-1, with a weak D call TRBD1 (6 bases). Per the germline V gene, CDR1 is SGHAT and CDR2 is FQNNGV. Between the trimmed V and J ends, which lost 5 bases and 5 bases, there was a span of 12 bases. The CDR3 length is 13 residues. The CDR3 DNA sequence: TGTGCCAGCAGCCTCCAGGGGAGAACTGAAGCTTTCTTT. This sequence encodes CASSLQGRTEAFF.

This chain joins TRBV30 and TRBJ1-1; D may be TRBD1 (5 bases). The CDR3 is 13 amino acids. Trimming left V 3 bases short and J 4 bases short, with 12 bases between. Germline values: CDR1 GTSNPN, CDR2 SVGIG (reference sequence). CDR3 bases: TGTGCCTGGAGGAGGGGAGGGTCCACTGAAGCTTTCTTT. It translates to CAWRRGGSTEAFF.

The chain links TRBV7-8 to TRBJ2-1, with D perhaps matching TRBD1 (6 bases). The CDR3 has 15 residues. The germline V and J ends were trimmed by 6 bases and 1 base, with 13 bases remaining between them. The germline V gene encodes CDR1 SGHVS and CDR2 FQNEAQ. The CDR3: CASSYRVASYNEQFF. CDR3 bases: TGTGCCAGCAGTTACAGGGTTGCATCCTACAATGAGCAGTTCTTC.

This chain uses TRBV7-2 with TRBJ2-2; D is perhaps TRBD1 (7 bases). Looked up from germline, CDR1 is SGHTA and CDR2 is FQGNSA. The germline V and J ends were trimmed by 4 bases and 1 base, with 10 bases remaining between them. The CDR3 totals 15 residues. The CDR3 region has the DNA TGTGCCAGCAGCTCCCAGGGGGGGAACACCGGGGAGCTGTTTTTT. It codes for CASSSQGGNTGELFF.

V usage is TRBV2 and J usage is TRBJ1-4; TRBD1 is a possible D gene (6 bases). The V gene's germline CDR1 is SNHLY and CDR2 FYNNEI. CDR3 length: 15 amino acids. V was pared by 5 bases and J by 8 bases, with 18 bases between. The CDR3 loop reads CASSTTGIYLEKLFF. The CDR3 nucleotides are TGTGCCAGCAGTACAACAGGGATTTATTTGGAAAAACTGTTTTTT.

V gene TRBV4-1 combines with J gene TRBJ2-2; 9 nucleotides line up with TRBD2. Looked up from germline, CDR1 is MGHRA and CDR2 is YSYEKL. The CDR3 has 18 amino acids. With V trimmed by 2 bases and J by 5 bases, 12 bases remained unmatched. The CDR3 protein is CASSQWSAGGPRTGELFF. The CDR3 DNA reads as TGCGCCAGCAGCCAATGGTCGGCGGGGGGGCCCCGGACCGGGGAGCTGTTTTTT.

This clone has a count of ten or more. This rearrangement joins TRBV5-1 to TRBJ1-3; D gene uncertain. Trimming took 2 bases from V and 2 from J, leaving 17 bases between them. The CDR3 loop spans 17 amino acids. Germline CDR1 reads SGHRS; CDR2 reads YFSETQ. The chain's CDR3 is CASSFGPTNIPGNTIYF. DNA of the CDR3: TGCGCCAGCAGCTTTGGTCCAACTAACATTCCTGGAAACACCATATATTTT.

The rearrangement links TRBV4-2 to TRBJ1-1, with D maybe TRBD1 (6 bases). This CDR3 contains 15 residues. The germline V gene encodes CDR1 LGHNA and CDR2 YNFKEQ. The V end was cut by 3 bases, the J end by 1 base, with 12 bases between. The chain's CDR3 is CASSHSDRQNTEAFF. The CDR3 bases are TGTGCCAGCAGCCACTCAGACAGGCAGAACACTGAAGCTTTCTTT.

CDR3 nucleotide sequence: TGCGCCAGCAGCCAAGGACAGGGCTTGTCAAAGGGAGAGACCCAGTACTTC. Protein sequence: CASSQGQGLSKGETQYF. The rearrangement uses TRBV4-1 and TRBJ2-5; 7 nucleotides align to TRBD1. The CDR3 has 17 amino acids. Germline V gene data show CDR1 as MGHRA and CDR2 as YSYEKL. J lost 4 bases, V lost 1 base, and 12 bases had no gene match.

J is TRBJ2-1 and V is TRBV11-3; 8 bases agree with TRBD2. The CDR3 length is 16 residues. Germline values: CDR1 SGHNT, CDR2 YENEEA. V dropped 2 bases and J dropped 5; count of bases not matched to a gene: 8. As DNA, the CDR3 is TGTGCCAGCAGCTTAAGAGGGACTAGAGGGAACAATGAGCAGTTCTTC. Encoded protein: CASSLRGTRGNNEQFF.

The chain joins TRBV5-4 to TRBJ2-7, with 10 bases aligning to TRBD2. The junction had 10 bases not matched to a gene; V was cut back by 3 bases and J by 7 bases. The CDR3 extends over 15 amino acids. The germline V gene encodes CDR1 SGHNT and CDR2 YYREEE (reference sequence). DNA for the CDR3: TGTGCCAGCAGCTCCAGCGGGAGGGCCGGGGAAGAGCAGTACTTC. It specifies CASSSSGRAGEEQYF.

The chain combines TRBV15 with TRBJ2-6; D is undetermined. CDR1 LNHNV and CDR2 YYDKDF come from the germline V gene (reference sequence). With 0 bases removed from V and 4 bases from J, the gap between germline ends came to 7 bases. The CDR3 loop spans 15 amino acids. CDR3 residues: CATSREQIGANVLTF. CDR3 nucleotide sequence: TGTGCCACCAGCAGAGAGCAGATAGGGGCCAACGTCCTGACTTTC.

This CDR3 reads CASSTGTARANSPLHF. DNA of the CDR3: TGCGCCAGCAGCACAGGGACAGCAAGAGCAAATTCACCCCTCCACTTT. The chain recombines TRBV5-1 with TRBJ1-6, with 7 bases fitting TRBD1. Per germline, CDR1 SGHRS and CDR2 YFSETQ. This CDR3 has 16 residues. V gave up 4 bases and J gave up 7 bases; unmatched junction bases: 11.

The gene calls are TRBV27 and TRBJ2-3, with 11 bases aligning to TRBD2. J gave up 6 bases and V 3 bases, and 5 bases lay outside the gene matches. The CDR3 consists of 15 residues. Per germline, CDR1 MNHEY and CDR2 SMNVEV (reference sequence). In DNA, the CDR3 is TGTGCCAGCAGTTTGCTAGCGGGAGGCTTTGATACGCAGTATTTT. It is translated as CASSLLAGGFDTQYF.

The chain recombines TRBV5-6 with TRBJ1-1; TRBD1 agrees at 7 bases. This CDR3 spans 15 amino acids. Unmatched junction bases numbered 14, after V lost 3 bases and J lost 9 bases. Germline CDR1 reads SGHDT; CDR2 reads YYEEEE. The CDR3 region is CASSYASGTALKAFF. Here the CDR3 DNA reads TGTGCCAGCAGCTATGCCTCCGGGACAGCTTTAAAAGCTTTCTTT.

This chain uses TRBV5-1 with TRBJ1-2; 8 bases are shared with TRBD1. Germline V gene sequence: CDR1 SGHRS, CDR2 YFSETQ. Losses at the gene ends were 4 bases for V and 6 bases for J; bases not matched to a gene: 5. The CDR3 is 13 residues long. This chain's CDR3 is CASSLDRVHGYTF. The CDR3 DNA reads as TGCGCCAGCAGCCTGGACAGGGTCCATGGCTACACCTTC.

This clone was found a few times. The gene calls are TRBV5-5 and TRBJ2-3, with 8 bases identical to TRBD2. CDR3 size: 15 residues. In germline, CDR1 is SGHKS, CDR2 YYEKEE (reference sequence). Germline trimming cut 3 bases from V and 5 bases from J; bases unmatched to any gene: 8. The CDR3 coding sequence is TGTGCCAGCAGCTCCCCGGGGGGGCCGGTAGATACGCAGTATTTT. It codes for CASSSPGGPVDTQYF.

V usage is TRBV9 and J usage is TRBJ2-2, with D hard to call. Per the germline V gene, CDR1 is SGDLS and CDR2 is YYNGEE. V dropped 0 bases and J dropped 6 bases, with 18 bases sitting between them. The CDR3 loop spans 17 amino acids. CDR3 coding DNA: TGTGCCAGCAGCGTAGCGCCTTCGAGATTAAACGCCGGGGAGCTGTTTTTT. Protein: CASSVAPSRLNAGELFF.

The count of this clone is one. The chain is built from TRBV7-3 and TRBJ2-1, with 7 bases aligning to TRBD1. Germline V lookup: CDR1 SGHTA, CDR2 FQGTGA. The trim removed 3 bases at V and 6 bases at J, leaving 8 bases unmatched. The CDR3 runs 15 residues. The CDR3 DNA is TGTGCCAGCAGCTTTGAGGGGGCGAGGGGCAATGAGCAGTTCTTC. This gives the protein CASSFEGARGNEQFF.

This clone was seen once. This chain uses TRBV9 with TRBJ2-7, with 11 nucleotides matching TRBD2. The CDR3 is 14 amino acids. CDR1 SGDLS and CDR2 YYNGEE come from the germline V gene. Trimming at V came to 2 bases and at J to 5 bases, leaving 3 bases not matched to a gene. The CDR3, as DNA: TGTGCCAGCAGCGTTGCGACTAGCGGGGACGAGCAGTACTTC. This sequence encodes CASSVATSGDEQYF.

The chain has TRBV19 and TRBJ1-5, with D maybe TRBD1 (5 bases). Germline assignment: CDR1 LNHDA and CDR2 SQIVND (reference sequence). V lost 1 base, J lost 4 bases, and 8 bases lay in between. The CDR3 extends over 14 amino acids. The CDR3 bases are TGTGCCAGTAGTATAGGGGGCATAAATCAGCCCCAGCATTTT. Translation: CASSIGGINQPQHF.

This clone has only one observation. The V call is TRBV4-3, the J call TRBJ1-1, with a weak D call TRBD1 (5 bases). The germline V gene encodes CDR1 LGHNA and CDR2 YSLEER. The CDR3 sequence is 15 residues long. Trimming removed 6 bases from V and 4 bases from J, with 18 bases in between. CDR3 sequence: CASRLSSVGGTEAFF. The DNA for the CDR3 is TGCGCCAGCAGGCTGTCCAGTGTGGGGGGCACTGAAGCTTTCTTT.

V gene TRBV2 combines with J gene TRBJ1-1; D ambiguous. The CDR3 totals 13 residues. Trimming stripped 11 bases from V and 1 base from J, with 14 bases between. Germline-derived CDR1 and CDR2 are SNHLY and FYNNEI. The CDR3 nucleotides read TGTGCCGACAACCGGGGAAAGAACACTGAAGCTTTCTTT. As protein: CADNRGKNTEAFF.

This chain links TRBV6-5 with TRBJ1-6, with 9 bases lining up with TRBD1. The CDR3 is made up of 14 amino acids. Trimming cost V 6 bases and J 9 bases; bases outside gene matches: 6. Germline V CDR1 and CDR2: MNHEY, SVGAGI. The DNA of the CDR3 is TGTGCCAGCAGAACCGGGACAGGGTTTTCACCCCTCCACTTT. Amino acid sequence: CASRTGTGFSPLHF.

V gene TRBV3-1 (or the pseudogene TRBV3-2) combines with J gene TRBJ2-3; 8 bases fit TRBD2. V was pared by 4 bases and J by 0 bases, with 6 bases of the junction left unmatched. Germline V gene lookup returns CDR1 LGHDT and CDR2 YNNKEL (reference sequence). This CDR3 region has 16 residues. Written as DNA, the CDR3 is TGTGCCAGCAGCCGTGGGACTAGTCGGAGCACAGATACGCAGTATTTT. The encoded protein is CASSRGTSRSTDTQYF.

The CDR3 bases are TGTGCCAGCAGTCCCAACGAGGTGGCGCCCCAGCATTTT. This gives the protein CASSPNEVAPQHF. The rearrangement links TRBV27 to TRBJ1-5, with no clear D. The CDR3 has 13 amino acids. CDR1 and CDR2 from the germline V gene are MNHEY and SMNVEV (reference sequence). V gave up 5 bases and J gave up 9 bases, with 14 bases separating them.